This entry describes one T cell receptor (beta chain). How the authors handled the data: Researchers report that nucleated cell counts were estimated from reference gene primer amplification. Assay used: immunoSEQ multiplex PCR; TCRdb lists only in-frame clones, some missing. V, J and clone size are taken as reported in that table, and D and trimming were inferred from the DNA itself. The sample lists roughly 80,000 clones, roughly four fifths occurring once. These data are taken from a study of blood T cell repertoires in COVID-19. Study-wide background: The United States, Italy and Spain were the sources of the acute and convalescent COVID-19 samples. T cells, B-cell-depleted T cells, or PBMCs provided the cDNA or gDNA that served as material.

V was clipped by 3 bases and J by 0 bases, with 8 bases between them. This CDR3 has 14 residues. Germline V gene lookup returns CDR1 DFQATT and CDR2 SNEGSKA (reference sequence). Source material: peripheral blood. This receptor was identified in a human donor in a cohort sampled during active COVID-19. The V call is TRBV20-1, the J call TRBJ2-2; TRBD1 might be the D (5 bases). In DNA form, the CDR3 reads TGCAGTGCTAGTCAGGGATCGAACACCGGGGAGCTGTTTTTT. Translation: CSASQGSNTGELFF.